This T cell receptor beta chain was captured in a study of shared clonotypes between healthy human individuals. The CDR3 contains 13 residues. Per the germline V gene, CDR1 is LNHNV and CDR2 is YYDKDF (reference sequence). V lost 3 bases and J lost 9, with 12 bases in between. Profiling relied on immunoSEQ multiplex PCR, and the TCRdb table lists in-frame clones only, not all of them. This sample carries 1.4 million or so clones, roughly 98.5% of them seen once, and the ten largest clones take roughly 0.36%. Material for sequencing was naive CD4+ T cells sorted from blood. Subset specified: CD45RA+ positively selected. The chain links TRBV15 to TRBJ2-1; D not certain. The source of this sequence is a man aged 30 to 45 in good health. The CDR3 protein is CATSSSAKGEQFF. The CDR3 region has the DNA TGTGCCACCAGCAGCTCGGCCAAGGGTGAGCAGTTCTTC.